What follows is one T cell receptor beta chain and its context. Its antigen is not identified. The protocol was immunoSEQ multiplex PCR, while the TCRdb copy is restricted to in-frame clones and leaves out a portion. The table has tens of thousands of clones, roughly 93% seen once. The data stem from a study of cytomegalovirus exposure and HLA in healthy donors. Notes on the study in general: It was confirmed in vitro that a few of the CMV-associated chains were specific for CMV antigens. There were some public TCRs occurring in many donors, but most TCR sequences were rare.

V dropped 6 bases and J dropped 3; count of bases not matched to a gene: 6. The germline V gene encodes CDR1 MDHEN and CDR2 SYDVKM. This CDR3 is 16 amino acids long. The sequence derives from a woman aged 25 to 39 in good health and CMV-seronegative. The chain combines TRBV28 with TRBJ2-3; 13 nucleotides match TRBD2. The specimen sequenced was PBMCs. The CDR3 nucleotides read TGTGCCAGCAGCTTCGGACTAGCGGGAGCGACAGATACGCAGTATTTT. Translating it yields CASSFGLAGATDTQYF.